This TCR beta chain was sequenced in a study of shared clonotypes between healthy human individuals. Study background: Two women and a few men aged 18 to 49 made up the donors. Notes on the study in general: Researchers found naive subsets generally carried larger estimated richness than memory subsets.

The deep-level immunoSEQ assay was used. Assay used: immunoSEQ multiplex PCR; TCRdb lists only in-frame clones, some missing. Counted here are approximately 1.1 million clones, approximately 78% occurring once; the ten biggest clones make up under 0.65%. Both subsets, CD45RA+ naive and CD45RA-negative memory, were split from the CD4+ cells. This clone was seen many times. Its target is unknown. CDR3 length: 15 residues. CDR1 is SGHRS and CDR2 is YFSETQ in the germline V gene. Trimming took 6 bases from V and 2 from J; bases not matched to a gene: 10. The gene calls are TRBV5-1 and TRBJ2-7; 8 bases line up with TRBD2. This clonotype originated in a man aged 18-30 years in good health. Some clones in this sample may be carry-over from other donors' samples. The sequenced sample consisted of memory CD4+ T cells from PBMCs. As to subset: CD45RA-negative fraction. The CDR3: CASTRGGAGAYEQYF. CDR3 DNA: TGCGCCAGCACCCGGGGGGGAGCGGGAGCCTACGAGCAGTACTTC.